The present T cell receptor (beta chain) was sequenced within a study of Graves' ophthalmopathy and Graves' hyperthyroidism. This clonotype was observed many times. RNA transcripts were the source from which TCR beta CDR3 regions were amplified. An initial RT-PCR round employing HTBI primers preceded a second-round multiplex PCR. TCRdb re-called the multiplex PCR reads through MiXCR, storing one row per CDR3 protein. This table holds 360,000 or so distinct CDR3 sequences, around 16% found once. CDR1 is MNHEY, CDR2 SVGAGI, per germline. With V trimmed by 6 bases and J by 2 bases, 9 bases remained unmatched. This CDR3 is built from 17 residues.

The chain combines TRBV6-5 with TRBJ2-6, with 8 bases identical to TRBD1. Sequenced: peripheral blood. The receptor was derived from a woman aged 18-30 years with Graves' ophthalmopathy. CDR3 DNA: TGTGCCAGCAGCCGCGGGACAGGAGCTCCTGGGGCCAACGTCCTGACTTTC. Translation: CASSRGTGAPGANVLTF.